The text below deals with one T cell receptor (beta chain). Its antigen is still unknown. There was relapse after autologous stem cell transplantation in every patient, and there was variation in brentuximab vedotin exposure. Best responses were complete response, partial response or progressive disease. The CDR3 runs 13 residues. Trimming removed 5 bases from V and 4 bases from J, with 11 bases in between. Germline V gene data show CDR1 as MDHEN and CDR2 as SYDVKM. This entry belongs to a study of PD-1 blockade in classical Hodgkin lymphoma. Study-level results: Baseline TCR diversity was reportedly lower in newly diagnosed patients than in healthy donors. It was reported as lower still in relapsed/refractory patients. Baseline diversity resembling that of newly diagnosed patients was seen in complete responders.

The table came from immunoSEQ multiplex PCR; TCRdb's copy has only in-frame clones and leaves some out. This table has about 41,000 clones, over 70% appearing once. This sequence joins TRBV28 and TRBJ1-2, with D perhaps matching TRBD1 (6 bases). The sample was peripheral blood mononuclear cells (PBMCs), taken at baseline. This clonotype originated in a human donor with classical Hodgkin lymphoma. CDR3 coding DNA: TGTGCCAGCAGTATCACAGGGATCTATGGCTACACCTTC. Translation gives CASSITGIYGYTF.